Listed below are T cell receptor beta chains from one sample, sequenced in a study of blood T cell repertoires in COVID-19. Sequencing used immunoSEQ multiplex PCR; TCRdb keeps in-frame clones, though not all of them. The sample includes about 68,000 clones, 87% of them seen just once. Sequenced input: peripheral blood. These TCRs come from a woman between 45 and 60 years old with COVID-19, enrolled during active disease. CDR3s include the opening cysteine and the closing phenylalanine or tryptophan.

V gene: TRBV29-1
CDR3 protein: CSLRGRGDTQYF

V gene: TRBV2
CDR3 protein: CASSASSGIITYEQYF

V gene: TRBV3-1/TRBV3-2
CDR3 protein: CASSQGAGNGYTF

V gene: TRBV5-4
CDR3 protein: CASSSVGGIGELFF

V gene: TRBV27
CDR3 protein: CASQHLQAGQYHNSPLHF

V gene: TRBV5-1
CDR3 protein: CASSYGLAGGRTGELFF

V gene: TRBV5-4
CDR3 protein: CASSRLAGGGREQFF

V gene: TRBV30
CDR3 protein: CAWTDSVNYGYTF

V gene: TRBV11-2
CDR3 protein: CASSLGGGAAYEQYF

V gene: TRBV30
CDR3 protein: CAWREASNQGLGGSPLHF

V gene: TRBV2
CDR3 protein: CASSEALRSSRNPQNSNQPQHF

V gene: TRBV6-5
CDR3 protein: CASSFGSGNTIYF

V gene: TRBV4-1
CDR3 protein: CASSQAGAGGTYEQYF

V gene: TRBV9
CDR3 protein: CASSVMGTSGQPQHF

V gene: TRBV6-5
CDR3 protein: CASSRGNTEAFF

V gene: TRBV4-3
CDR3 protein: CASSHGTSGSSYEQYF

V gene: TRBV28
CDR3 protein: CASSLGGLEYNEQFF

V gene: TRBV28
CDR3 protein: CASSPPPPAEAFF

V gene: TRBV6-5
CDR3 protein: CASGRVRDEQYF

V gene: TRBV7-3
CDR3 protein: CASSFSGSSYNEQFF

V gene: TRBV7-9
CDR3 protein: CASSPSGSSYNEQFF

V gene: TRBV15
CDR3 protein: CATSRGSGASNQPQHF

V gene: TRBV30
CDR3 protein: CAWRAGLGPGELFF

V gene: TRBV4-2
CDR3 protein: CASSPRSGNTGELFF

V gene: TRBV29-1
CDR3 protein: CSVEQGGGETQYF

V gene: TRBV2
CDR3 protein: CASSEDTGGYQPQHF

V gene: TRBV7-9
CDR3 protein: CASSARIDTEAFF

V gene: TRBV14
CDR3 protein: CASSQAWPRVATEAFF

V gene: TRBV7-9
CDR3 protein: CASSLGITTPEQFF

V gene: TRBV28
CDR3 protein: CASSWTSGSTYEQYF

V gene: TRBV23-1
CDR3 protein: CASTWDTKNSPLHF

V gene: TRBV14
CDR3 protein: CASSPFSGRRADTQYF

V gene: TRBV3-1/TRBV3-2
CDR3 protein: CASSQGPGPDTQYF

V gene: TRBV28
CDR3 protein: CASNPGDKMNYGYTF

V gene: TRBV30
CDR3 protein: CASSNRGFDTQYF

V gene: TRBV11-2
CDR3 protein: CASSLRDIQYF

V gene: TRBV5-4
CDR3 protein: CASSPGGGAPPDTQYF

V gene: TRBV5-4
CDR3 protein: CASSLGGTSTDTQYF

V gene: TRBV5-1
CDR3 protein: CASSFQGSYEQYF

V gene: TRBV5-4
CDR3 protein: CASSQAGAYGYTF

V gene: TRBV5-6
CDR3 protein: CASSLDRVRSPLHF

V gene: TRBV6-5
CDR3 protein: CASTVNEKLFF

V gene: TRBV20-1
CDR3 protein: CSASVSSYEQYF

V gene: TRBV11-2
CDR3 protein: CASSLEAGANYGYTF